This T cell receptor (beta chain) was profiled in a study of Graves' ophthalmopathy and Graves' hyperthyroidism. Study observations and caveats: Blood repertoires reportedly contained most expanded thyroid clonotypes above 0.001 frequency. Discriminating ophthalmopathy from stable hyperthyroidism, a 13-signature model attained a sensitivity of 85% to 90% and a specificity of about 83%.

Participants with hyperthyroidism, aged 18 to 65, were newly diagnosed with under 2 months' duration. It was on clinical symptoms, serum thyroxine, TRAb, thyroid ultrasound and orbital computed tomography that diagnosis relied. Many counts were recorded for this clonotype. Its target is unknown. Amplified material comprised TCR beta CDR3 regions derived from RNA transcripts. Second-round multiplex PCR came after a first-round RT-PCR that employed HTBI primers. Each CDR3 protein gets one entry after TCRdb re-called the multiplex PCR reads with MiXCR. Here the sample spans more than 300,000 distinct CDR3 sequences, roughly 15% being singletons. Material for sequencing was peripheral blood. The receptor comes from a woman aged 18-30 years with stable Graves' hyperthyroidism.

The CDR3 sequence: CASSSPRAYEQYF. In DNA form, the CDR3 reads TGTGCCAGCAGTTCCCCCAGGGCCTACGAGCAGTACTTC. V usage is TRBV2 and J usage is TRBJ2-7; D is perhaps TRBD1 (5 bases). This CDR3 has 13 residues. The ends were cut back, 5 bases at V and 2 bases at J, with 10 bases in the middle. Germline assignment: CDR1 SNHLY and CDR2 FYNNEI. Full variable domain (remainder filled in from reference TRBV2 and TRBJ2-7): EPEVTQTPSHQVTQMGQEVILRCVPISNHLYFYWYRQILGQKVEFLVSFYNNEISEKSEIFDDQFSVERPDGSNFTLKIRSTKLEDSAMYFCASSSPRAYEQYFGPGTRLTVT.